The 32 T cell receptor beta chains reported below all come from one sample, sequenced in a study of cytomegalovirus exposure and HLA in healthy donors (dated 2017 in TCRdb). Library method: the immunoSEQ multiplex PCR assay. For the multiplex PCR, a mixture combining 60 forward primers for TCR Vbeta segments and 13 reverse primers for TCR Jbeta segments was used. TCRdb stores this immuneACCESS table with in-frame sequences only. Part of the clones is absent; in the studies checked, under half of the shortfall reflects unresolved V genes, and no reason is known for the rest. The sample profile shows approximately 92,000 clones; roughly 71% of them were found once. The ten largest make up 2.5% to 3% of the sample. Material for sequencing was PBMCs. Receptors were obtained from a man between 45 and 60 years old in good health and CMV-seronegative.

The chain is built from TRBV7-8 and TRBJ1-2; possibly TRBD1 for D (6 bases). CDR3 length: 13 amino acids. Germline V gives CDR1 SGHVS, CDR2 FQNEAQ. Trimming took 4 bases from V and 10 from J, leaving 16 bases between them. The CDR3 nucleotides read TGTGCCAGCAGCTATGACAGGTCTACCCACTACACCTTC. This gives the protein CASSYDRSTHYTF.

This clone has only a few counts. The chain is built from TRBV6-5 and TRBJ2-3; D remains unclear. The CDR3 extends over 13 amino acids. From germline, CDR1 is MNHEY and CDR2 SVGAGI. The ends were cut back, 10 bases at V and 5 bases at J, with 16 bases in the middle. CDR3 DNA sequence: TGTGCCACAAAATCCCAAAAATTAGATACGCAGTATTTT. It yields the protein CATKSQKLDTQYF.

The chain links TRBV7-3 to TRBJ2-6; TRBD1 matches 9 bases. Germline V lookup: CDR1 SGHTA, CDR2 FQGTGA. The CDR3 has 18 amino acids. The V and J ends lost 3 bases and 0 bases, in that order; junction bases with no gene match: 6. The chain's CDR3 is CASSLTGQGSSGANVLTF. Written as DNA, the CDR3 is TGTGCCAGCAGCTTGACCGGACAGGGGAGCTCTGGGGCCAACGTCCTGACTTTC.

This clone has a handful of counts. The V call is TRBV5-6, the J call TRBJ1-4, with TRBD1 matching over 10 bases. The CDR3 runs to 15 residues. The V gene's germline CDR1 is SGHDT and CDR2 YYEEEE. Losses at the gene ends were 1 base for V and 5 bases for J; bases not matched to a gene: 2. The CDR3 region is CASSLPGQGNEKLFF. The DNA for the CDR3 is TGTGCCAGCAGCTTGCCGGGACAGGGGAATGAAAAACTGTTTTTT.

This chain joins TRBV15 and TRBJ1-3; the D gene is possibly TRBD1 (6 bases). CDR1 and CDR2 (germline): LNHNV, YYDKDF (reference sequence). The V gene lost 4 bases and the J gene lost 4 bases, with 17 bases spanning the gap. The CDR3 sequence is 16 residues long. CDR3 coding DNA: TGTGCCACCAGCACGTTGGGGGCGGGTGCAGGAAACACCATATATTTT. This sequence encodes CATSTLGAGAGNTIYF.

The J gene is TRBJ1-2, the V gene TRBV7-2, with D unresolved. This CDR3 comprises 15 residues. CDR1 SGHTA and CDR2 FQGNSA come from the germline V gene. V was cut by 4 bases and J by 6 bases, with 18 bases left in between. Here the CDR3 DNA reads TGTGCCAGCAGCTCCCTAGCATGGGGAAAGGATGGCTACACCTTC. This sequence encodes CASSSLAWGKDGYTF.

This chain connects TRBV5-4 to TRBJ2-1; possibly TRBD2 for D (5 bases). The V end was cut by 0 bases, the J end by 2 bases, with 15 bases between. This CDR3 is built from 17 residues. The V gene's germline CDR1 is SGHNT and CDR2 YYREEE (reference sequence). CDR3 amino acids: CASSLEAGSVTYNEQFF. As DNA, the CDR3 is TGTGCCAGCAGCTTGGAGGCGGGTAGCGTTACCTACAATGAGCAGTTCTTC.

This clone was observed a few times. The V and J genes are TRBV2 and TRBJ1-1; D unclear. CDR1 and CDR2 from the germline V gene are SNHLY and FYNNEI. This CDR3 is built from 14 residues. The V gene lost 7 bases and the J gene lost 4 bases, with 16 bases spanning the gap. CDR3 DNA sequence: TGTGCCAGCATGGTTTTGGCAGGTGGCACTGAAGCTTTCTTT. It codes for CASMVLAGGTEAFF. Looking up the rest from reference TRBV2 and TRBJ1-1 gives the full variable domain: EPEVTQTPSHQVTQMGQEVILRCVPISNHLYFYWYRQILGQKVEFLVSFYNNEISEKSEIFDDQFSVERPDGSNFTLKIRSTKLEDSAMYFCASMVLAGGTEAFFGQGTRLTVV.

This clone was picked up one time. The V gene is TRBV5-1, the J gene TRBJ1-6, with a tentative D call TRBD1 (6 bases). The ends were cut back, 3 bases at V and 8 bases at J, with 15 bases in the middle. CDR1 and CDR2 (germline): SGHRS, YFSETQ. There are 15 residues in the CDR3. This chain's CDR3 is CASSSEGGAHSPLHF. CDR3 nucleotide sequence: TGCGCCAGCAGCTCCGAGGGGGGGGCTCATTCACCCCTCCACTTT.

The CDR3 region is CASSFDRVTTGELFF. In nucleotides, the CDR3 is TGCGCCAGCAGCTTTGACAGGGTGACCACCGGGGAGCTGTTTTTT. This chain links TRBV5-1 with TRBJ2-2; 7 bases match TRBD1. J gave up 4 bases and V 2 bases, and 5 bases lay outside the gene matches. The CDR3 is 15 residues long. Germline CDR1 is SGHRS and CDR2 is YFSETQ.

This clone was seen more than once but under ten times. The rearrangement uses TRBV30 and TRBJ2-1; weak D call: TRBD1 (5 bases). Germline values: CDR1 GTSNPN, CDR2 SVGIG (reference sequence). V lost 4 bases to trimming and J lost 6 bases, with 10 bases between them. The CDR3 consists of 12 residues. CDR3 loop: CAWNLGANEQFF. CDR3 in DNA: TGTGCCTGGAACCTTGGGGCCAATGAGCAGTTCTTC.

The chain recombines TRBV18 with TRBJ1-1; 8 positions agree with TRBD1. The CDR3 is made up of 15 amino acids. In germline, CDR1 is KGHSH, CDR2 LQKENI. V dropped 2 bases and J dropped 4; count of bases not matched to a gene: 6. This CDR3 reads CASSPGTGVVTEAFF. The CDR3, as DNA: TGTGCCAGCTCACCAGGGACAGGTGTTGTCACTGAAGCTTTCTTT.

This clone appeared a few times. The chain has TRBV30 and TRBJ2-5; 9 bases fit TRBD2. This CDR3 spans 16 amino acids. Germline trimming cut 4 bases from V and 5 bases from J; bases unmatched to any gene: 14. The germline CDR1 and CDR2 sequences are GTSNPN and SVGIG (reference sequence). The CDR3 DNA follows: TGTGCCTGGACGGACGTAGCGGGAGTGCGTCCTGAGACCCAGTACTTC. Protein: CAWTDVAGVRPETQYF.

The chain couples TRBV11-2 to TRBJ2-1; 13 nucleotides line up with TRBD2. Unmatched junction bases numbered 4, after V lost 4 bases and J lost 4 bases. The CDR3 spans 16 residues. Looked up from germline, CDR1 is SGHAT and CDR2 is FQNNGV. The CDR3 bases are TGTGCCAGCAGCTACAGGACTAGCGGGAGTTACAATGAGCAGTTCTTC. Translated, it gives CASSYRTSGSYNEQFF.

The chain carries TRBV5-1 and TRBJ1-1; unclear D gene. Trimming cost V 0 bases and J 11 bases, with 14 bases left between them. Germline CDR1 reads SGHRS; CDR2 reads YFSETQ. The CDR3 is made up of 13 amino acids. The CDR3 bases are TGCGCCAGCAGCTTGGAGCGGGCCGACGTGGCTTTCTTT. Its translation is CASSLERADVAFF.

The rearrangement uses TRBV29-1 and TRBJ2-3; TRBD2 might be the D (5 bases). From germline, CDR1 is SQVTM and CDR2 ANQGSEA. The CDR3 runs 13 residues. Trimming took off 7 bases at V and 2 bases at J, with 13 bases between the two ends. CDR3 DNA sequence: TGCAGCGCTGCCCCGGGGTCCACAGATACGCAGTATTTT. It is translated as CSAAPGSTDTQYF.

This chain connects TRBV19 to TRBJ2-1; 14 nucleotides match TRBD2. The CDR3 totals 17 residues. J gave up 7 bases and V 5 bases, and 10 bases lay outside the gene matches. From germline, CDR1 is LNHDA and CDR2 SQIVND (reference sequence). The CDR3 DNA reads TGTGCCAGTAGTTCCCAGGGGACTAGCGGGAGTGGGAATGAGCAGTTCTTC. This translates into CASSSQGTSGSGNEQFF.

This chain connects TRBV4-3 to TRBJ1-5; D is unclear. Germline CDR1 LGHNA, CDR2 YSLEER. The CDR3 has 14 amino acids. Trimming pared 0 bases from V and 5 bases from J, leaving 8 bases between. CDR3 DNA: TGCGCCAGCAGCCAAGATCTCGGGGATCAGCCCCAGCATTTT. Translated, it gives CASSQDLGDQPQHF.

This sequence joins TRBV28 and TRBJ2-7, with 8 bases aligning to TRBD2. CDR1 is MDHEN and CDR2 is SYDVKM in the germline V gene. The CDR3 extends over 15 amino acids. V lost 6 bases to trimming and J lost 0 bases; unmatched junction nucleotides: 7. CDR3 bases: TGTGCCAGCAGGCGAGCGGGAGCGGCCTCCTACGAGCAGTACGTC. Its protein is CASRRAGAASYEQYV.

The CDR3 loop reads CASSPGLAGVNTGELFF. The CDR3 DNA follows: TGTGCCAGCAGTCCGGGACTAGCGGGAGTGAACACCGGGGAGCTGTTTTTT. The chain links TRBV7-9 to TRBJ2-2; 14 nucleotides agree with TRBD2. V lost 6 bases, J lost 1 base, and 4 bases stayed unmatched. Germline loops: CDR1 SEHNR, CDR2 FQNEAQ (reference sequence). The CDR3 is 17 residues long.

The V and J genes are TRBV10-3 and TRBJ1-2, with 7 bases aligning to TRBD1. The ends lost 4 bases at V and 8 bases at J; junction bases unmatched: 19. This CDR3 has 17 amino acids. Germline CDR1 is ENHRY and CDR2 is SYGVKD. CDR3 region: CAISGTRQGGTLSGYTF. CDR3 nucleotide sequence: TGTGCCATCAGTGGAACCCGACAGGGTGGGACATTATCGGGCTACACCTTC.

The chain has TRBV30 and TRBJ2-3; TRBD2 matches 13 bases. V gave up 4 bases and J gave up 3 bases; unmatched junction bases: 4. The CDR3 spans 15 residues. Germline loops: CDR1 GTSNPN, CDR2 SVGIG (reference sequence). The CDR3 here is CAWTGGLAGTDTQYF. The DNA for the CDR3 is TGTGCCTGGACCGGGGGACTAGCGGGGACAGATACGCAGTATTTT.

This clone was found a few times. The V gene is TRBV5-1, the J gene TRBJ1-1; D unclear. Looked up from germline, CDR1 is SGHRS and CDR2 is YFSETQ. The CDR3 is made up of 13 amino acids. The ends were cut back, 0 bases at V and 3 bases at J, with 6 bases in the middle. DNA for the CDR3: TGCGCCAGCAGCTTGGGCGGGGACACTGAAGCTTTCTTT. This sequence encodes CASSLGGDTEAFF.

The chain employs TRBV10-3 and TRBJ1-1, with 7 nucleotides matching TRBD1. V was clipped by 9 bases and J by 3 bases; unmatched bases: 7. Germline V lookup: CDR1 ENHRY, CDR2 SYGVKD. The CDR3 contains 13 residues. CDR3 sequence (DNA): TGTGCCATGGCACCCGGGACAGACACTGAAGCTTTCTTT. Translation gives CAMAPGTDTEAFF.

The gene calls are TRBV4-3 and TRBJ1-2; D may be TRBD1 (6 bases). The V gene lost 1 base and the J gene lost 4 bases, with 10 bases spanning the gap. CDR3 length: 14 residues. CDR1 and CDR2 from the germline V gene are LGHNA and YSLEER. CDR3 loop: CASSQVDSSYGYTF. CDR3 coding DNA: TGCGCCAGCAGCCAAGTGGACAGTTCCTATGGCTACACCTTC.

The chain carries TRBV7-2 and TRBJ1-6; D gene uncertain. The V end lost 3 bases, the J end lost 10 bases, and 10 bases lay between the germline ends. Germline V CDR1 and CDR2: SGHTA, FQGNSA. The CDR3 is 13 amino acids. The CDR3 DNA is TGTGCCAGCAGCTTGAGGTTGGAATCACCCCTCCACTTT. It yields the protein CASSLRLESPLHF.

The chain has TRBV2 and TRBJ1-5; TRBD1 is a possible D gene (6 bases). The CDR3 sequence is 14 residues long. The germline gives CDR1 SNHLY, CDR2 FYNNEI. Trimming removed 4 bases from V and 0 bases from J, with 7 bases in between. CDR3 nucleotide sequence: TGTGCCAGCAGTGCACAGGGTAGCAATCAGCCCCAGCATTTT. Its protein is CASSAQGSNQPQHF.

The chain has TRBV18 and TRBJ2-4, with D possibly matching TRBD1 (6 bases). CDR1 KGHSH and CDR2 LQKENI come from the germline V gene. CDR3 length equals 15 residues. V shed 3 bases and J shed 2 bases, with 11 bases lying between them. The chain's CDR3 is CASSPPTGSKNIQYF. The CDR3 bases are TGTGCCAGCTCACCGCCTACAGGGTCCAAAAACATTCAGTACTTC. Full variable domain (rest looked up from reference TRBV18 and TRBJ2-4): NAGVMQNPRHLVRRRGQEARLRCSPMKGHSHVYWYRQLPEEGLKFMVYLQKENIIDESGMPKERFSAEFPKEGPSILRIQQVVRGDSAAYFCASSPPTGSKNIQYFGAGTRLSVL.

V gene TRBV2 combines with J gene TRBJ1-5; 7 positions agree with TRBD1. The CDR3 length is 15 residues. V trimming: 6 bases; J trimming: 1 base; junction bases outside the gene matches: 6. Germline V gene lookup returns CDR1 SNHLY and CDR2 FYNNEI. CDR3 DNA sequence: TGTGCCAGCAGGAGGACAGGACTCAGCAATCAGCCCCAGCATTTT. Its protein is CASRRTGLSNQPQHF.

The rearrangement uses TRBV29-1 and TRBJ1-4, with a possible D match to TRBD1 (5 bases). V was clipped by 3 bases and J by 7 bases, with 18 bases between them. Germline V gives CDR1 SQVTM, CDR2 ANQGSEA. This CDR3 spans 15 amino acids. CDR3 DNA sequence: TGCAGCGTTGAGGGGTTAGCCAGGGAGGGTGAAAAACTGTTTTTT. Residues: CSVEGLAREGEKLFF. Drawing the rest from reference TRBV29-1 and TRBJ1-4, the complete variable domain is SAVISQKPSRDICQRGTSLTIQCQVDSQVTMMFWYRQQPGQSLTLIATANQGSEATYESGFVIDKFPISRPNLTFSTLTVSNMSPEDSSIYLCSVEGLAREGEKLFFGSGTQLSVL.

The gene calls are TRBV11-1 and TRBJ2-1; TRBD1 aligns across 7 bases. CDR1 and CDR2 from the germline V gene are SGHAT and FQDESV (reference sequence). The CDR3 has 12 residues. The ends lost 3 bases at V and 15 bases at J; junction bases unmatched: 8. The CDR3 DNA reads as TGTGCCAGCAGCTTGAGGGGGCGGTTTCTGTTCTTC. Its translation is CASSLRGRFLFF.

The chain links TRBV5-6 to TRBJ1-4, with 11 bases that match TRBD1. With V trimmed by 3 bases and J by 7 bases, 5 bases remained unmatched. The CDR3 is made up of 15 amino acids. Germline V gives CDR1 SGHDT, CDR2 YYEEEE. The CDR3, as DNA: TGTGCCAGCAGCTCCGGACAGGGGGCAGCTGAAAAACTGTTTTTT. As protein: CASSSGQGAAEKLFF.